A selection of T cell receptor beta chains follows, all from one sample in a study of OX40 agonist ivuxolimab in advanced cancers. TCRdb's table, derived via immunoSEQ multiplex PCR, lists solely in-frame clones and lacks some. The sample comprises about 71,000 clones, roughly three quarters of which are singletons, and around 5% rests with the top ten. This sample comprised CD4+ or CD8+ T cells sorted from blood, obtained in a trial of the OX40 agonist ivuxolimab. The receptors were gathered from an adult with an advanced solid tumor such as melanoma, head and neck, liver or kidney cancer. Each CDR3 is given with its conserved first and last residue.

CDR3aa: CAFFPQGHNYGYTF; v_gene: TRBV5-3; j_gene: TRBJ1-2
CDR3aa: CASSSGHRNTEAFF; v_gene: TRBV9; j_gene: TRBJ1-1
CDR3aa: CASPKSGGLAGPGDTQYF; v_gene: TRBV28; j_gene: TRBJ2-3
CDR3aa: CASSRPGADVELFF; v_gene: TRBV4-1; j_gene: TRBJ2-2
CDR3aa: CSVERNSGETQYF; v_gene: TRBV29-1; j_gene: TRBJ2-5
CDR3aa: CASSLSGGTQYF; v_gene: TRBV28; j_gene: TRBJ2-5
CDR3aa: CASSEAGSTGHF; v_gene: TRBV6-1; j_gene: TRBJ1-5
CDR3aa: CASSQGGVSGEAFF; v_gene: TRBV4-3; j_gene: TRBJ1-1
CDR3aa: CASSYSSGGTQYF; v_gene: TRBV6-7; j_gene: TRBJ2-5
CDR3aa: CASSLGSRDIGEAFF; v_gene: TRBV7-9; j_gene: TRBJ1-1
CDR3aa: CASSLQAGQNTEAFF; v_gene: TRBV7-6; j_gene: TRBJ1-1
CDR3aa: CASSVGQGVNEQYF; v_gene: TRBV5-5; j_gene: TRBJ2-7
CDR3aa: CASSPNFQGLDYTF; v_gene: TRBV18; j_gene: TRBJ1-2
CDR3aa: CASKKKPGQGGQPQHF; v_gene: TRBV19; j_gene: TRBJ1-5
CDR3aa: CAISESRDPGVPDTQYF; v_gene: TRBV10-3; j_gene: TRBJ2-3
CDR3aa: CASKNGVGKLFF; v_gene: TRBV6-5; j_gene: TRBJ1-4
CDR3aa: CASSQALAGTEQFF; v_gene: TRBV14; j_gene: TRBJ2-1
CDR3aa: CASSLTGTKGGELFF; v_gene: TRBV11-3; j_gene: TRBJ2-2
CDR3aa: CASSLGSPSSDQPQHF; v_gene: TRBV7-3; j_gene: TRBJ1-5
CDR3aa: CASSKIRDGYGYTF; v_gene: TRBV6-5; j_gene: TRBJ1-2
CDR3aa: CASSLGGSRRVGEQYF; v_gene: TRBV11-2; j_gene: TRBJ2-7
CDR3aa: CASSFGGSFYGYTF; v_gene: TRBV7-8; j_gene: TRBJ1-2
CDR3aa: CATSRRPGTGARTRTDTQYF; v_gene: TRBV15; j_gene: TRBJ2-3
CDR3aa: CASSLAFQAGEIQAFF; v_gene: TRBV5-1; j_gene: TRBJ1-1
CDR3aa: CASSMDPESQAFF; v_gene: TRBV19; j_gene: TRBJ1-1
CDR3aa: CASSYSRGGDTEAFF; v_gene: TRBV6-5; j_gene: TRBJ1-1
CDR3aa: CAIRGGQGASTEAFF; v_gene: TRBV10-3; j_gene: TRBJ1-1
CDR3aa: CASSRSGSSYNEQFF; v_gene: TRBV7-2; j_gene: TRBJ2-1